This T cell receptor (beta chain) was retrieved from a study of blood T cells in healthy people across ages. A second about 7 to 11 cycle PCR used barcoded and J-beta primers. TCRdb used MiXCR to reprocess the 5' RACE reads, holding one entry per CDR3 protein. Of hundreds of thousands of distinct CDR3 sequences in the sample, under 45% were seen once. V was trimmed by 7 bases and J by 5 bases, leaving 18 bases between them. Germline loops: CDR1 MNHEY, CDR2 SVGEGT. This CDR3 has 15 residues. Source material: blood. This sequence originates from a man aged 55 to 70 in good health. The J gene is TRBJ2-1, the V gene TRBV6-2 or TRBV6-3, with a possible D match to TRBD1 (6 bases). CDR3 in amino acids: CASTLTGFVNNEQFF. In DNA form, the CDR3 reads TGTGCCAGCACCCTAACAGGGTTCGTCAACAATGAGCAGTTCTTC.